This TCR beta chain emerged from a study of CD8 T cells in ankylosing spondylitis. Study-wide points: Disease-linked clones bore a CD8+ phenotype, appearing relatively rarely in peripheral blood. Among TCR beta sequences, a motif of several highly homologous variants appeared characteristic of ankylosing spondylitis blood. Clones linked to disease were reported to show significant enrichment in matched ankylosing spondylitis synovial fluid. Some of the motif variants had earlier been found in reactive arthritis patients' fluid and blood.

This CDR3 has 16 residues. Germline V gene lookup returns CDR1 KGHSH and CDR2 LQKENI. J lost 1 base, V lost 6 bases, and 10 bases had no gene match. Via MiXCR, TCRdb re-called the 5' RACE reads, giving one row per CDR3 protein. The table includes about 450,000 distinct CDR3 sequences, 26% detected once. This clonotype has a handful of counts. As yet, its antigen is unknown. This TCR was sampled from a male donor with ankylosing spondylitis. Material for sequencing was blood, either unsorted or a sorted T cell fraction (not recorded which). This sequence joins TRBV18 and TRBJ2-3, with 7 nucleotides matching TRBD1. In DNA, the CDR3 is TGTGCCAGCTCCCTGTTGACGCAGGGGGGCACAGATACGCAGTATTTT. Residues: CASSLLTQGGTDTQYF. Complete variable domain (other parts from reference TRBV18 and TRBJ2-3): NAGVMQNPRHLVRRRGQEARLRCSPMKGHSHVYWYRQLPEEGLKFMVYLQKENIIDESGMPKERFSAEFPKEGPSILRIQQVVRGDSAAYFCASSLLTQGGTDTQYFGPGTRLTVL.